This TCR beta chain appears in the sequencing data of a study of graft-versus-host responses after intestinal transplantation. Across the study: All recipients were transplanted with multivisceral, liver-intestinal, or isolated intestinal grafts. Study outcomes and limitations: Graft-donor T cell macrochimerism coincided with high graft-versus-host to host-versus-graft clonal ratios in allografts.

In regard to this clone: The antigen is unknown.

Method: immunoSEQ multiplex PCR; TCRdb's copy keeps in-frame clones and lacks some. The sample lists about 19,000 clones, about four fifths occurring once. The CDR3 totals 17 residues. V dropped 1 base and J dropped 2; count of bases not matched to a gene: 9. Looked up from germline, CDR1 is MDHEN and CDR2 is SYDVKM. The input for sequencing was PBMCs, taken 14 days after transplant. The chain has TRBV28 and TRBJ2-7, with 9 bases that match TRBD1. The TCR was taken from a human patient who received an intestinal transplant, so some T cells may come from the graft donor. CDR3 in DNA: TGTGCCAGCAGTTTATCTAAGGGACAGGGCATCACCTACGAGCAGTACTTC. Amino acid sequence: CASSLSKGQGITYEQYF.